These 10 T cell receptor beta chains were sequenced from one sample in a study of T cell responses to AZD1222 COVID-19 vaccine. Only in-frame clones appear in the TCRdb table, and some are missing; sequencing was by immunoSEQ multiplex PCR. The repertoire holds around 94,000 clones, with 85% as singletons. Source: peripheral blood, taken 28 days after the second AZD1222 dose. The source is an adult who received the AZD1222 COVID-19 vaccine.

The chain has TRBV2 and TRBJ1-4, with TRBD1 identical over 8 bases. In germline, CDR1 is SNHLY, CDR2 FYNNEI. V lost 3 bases to trimming and J lost 3 bases; unmatched junction nucleotides: 3. This CDR3 contains 15 residues. CDR3 loop: CASSDRGHANEKLFF. CDR3 nucleotide sequence: TGTGCCAGCAGTGACAGGGGGCATGCTAATGAAAAACTGTTTTTT. Looking up the rest from reference TRBV2 and TRBJ1-4 gives the full variable domain: EPEVTQTPSHQVTQMGQEVILRCVPISNHLYFYWYRQILGQKVEFLVSFYNNEISEKSEIFDDQFSVERPDGSNFTLKIRSTKLEDSAMYFCASSDRGHANEKLFFGSGTQLSVL.

This sequence joins TRBV3-1 (or the pseudogene TRBV3-2) and TRBJ2-2; the D gene is possibly TRBD2 (6 bases). Germline assignment: CDR1 LGHDT and CDR2 YNNKEL (reference sequence). Trimming shortened V by 2 bases and J by 6 bases, and 10 bases separated the two germline ends. This CDR3 contains 14 residues. This CDR3 reads CASSQLASSGELFF. In DNA form, the CDR3 reads TGTGCCAGCAGCCAACTAGCGTCCTCCGGGGAGCTGTTTTTT.

The rearrangement uses TRBV18 and TRBJ1-5; the D is unclear. V lost 3 bases and J lost 5, with 5 bases in between. Germline values: CDR1 KGHSH, CDR2 LQKENI. This CDR3 is 12 amino acids long. CDR3 residues: CASSPDDQPQHF. The CDR3 DNA follows: TGTGCCAGCTCACCCGATGATCAGCCCCAGCATTTT.

The V call is TRBV5-5, the J call TRBJ2-3; 10 bases map to TRBD2. Trimming cost V 0 bases and J 5 bases; bases outside gene matches: 9. Germline V gene lookup returns CDR1 SGHKS and CDR2 YYEKEE (reference sequence). The length of the CDR3 is 17 residues. The CDR3 sequence: CASSLADLAGVVDTQYF. In DNA, the CDR3 is TGTGCCAGCAGCTTGGCCGATCTAGCGGGGGTGGTAGATACGCAGTATTTT.

The chain has TRBV9 and TRBJ2-2, with D uncertain. The V end lost 1 base, the J end lost 4 bases, and 8 bases lay between the germline ends. The CDR3 length is 14 residues. Germline V gene data show CDR1 as SGDLS and CDR2 as YYNGEE. The CDR3 protein is CASSVQVGTGELFF. The CDR3 DNA follows: TGTGCCAGCAGCGTACAAGTTGGCACCGGGGAGCTGTTTTTT.

The V gene is TRBV19, the J gene TRBJ1-1, with 8 positions matching TRBD1. The CDR3 totals 13 residues. Germline CDR1 reads LNHDA; CDR2 reads SQIVND (reference sequence). V shed 5 bases and J 10 bases; nucleotides not matched to a gene: 9. CDR3 nucleotides: TGTGCCAGTAGTTCCCGGGCAGGGGGCAGAGCTTTCTTT. Protein sequence: CASSSRAGGRAFF. Looking up the rest from reference TRBV19 and TRBJ1-1 gives the full variable domain: DGGITQSPKYLFRKEGQNVTLSCEQNLNHDAMYWYRQDPGQGLRLIYYSQIVNDFQKGDIAEGYSVSREKKESFPLTVTSAQKNPTAFYLCASSSRAGGRAFFGQGTRLTVV.

This clone has just a few counts. The V gene is TRBV7-2, the J gene TRBJ2-5, with D hard to call. The CDR3 is 14 amino acids. CDR1 SGHTA and CDR2 FQGNSA come from the germline V gene. Trimming pared 1 base from V and 1 base from J, leaving 7 bases between. The CDR3, as DNA: TGTGCCAGCAGCTTAGGACGGATCCAAGAGACCCAGTACTTC. Amino acid sequence: CASSLGRIQETQYF.

The rearrangement links TRBV7-9 to TRBJ2-3; maybe TRBD2 (6 bases). From germline, CDR1 is SEHNR and CDR2 FQNEAQ (reference sequence). V shed 5 bases and J shed 3 bases, with 15 bases lying between them. This CDR3 has 15 amino acids. This chain's CDR3 is CASSNERVRTDTQYF. The CDR3 nucleotides are TGTGCCAGCAGCAACGAGCGGGTCCGGACAGATACGCAGTATTTT.

The chain combines TRBV7-9 with TRBJ1-5; D remains ambiguous. The germline V gene encodes CDR1 SEHNR and CDR2 FQNEAQ (reference sequence). V was cut by 1 base and J by 7 bases, with 11 bases left in between. The CDR3 runs 14 residues. The CDR3 DNA sequence: TGTGCCAGCAGCTTAGTGGAGGATGGGCAGCCCCAGCATTTT. This translates into CASSLVEDGQPQHF.

The chain combines TRBV6-4 with TRBJ2-3; D possibly matches TRBD1 or TRBD2 (5 bases each). With 0 bases removed from V and 3 bases from J, the gap between germline ends came to 7 bases. The length of the CDR3 is 14 residues. The V gene's germline CDR1 is MRHNA and CDR2 SNTAGT. CDR3 in amino acids: CASSDSWGTDTQYF. The CDR3 DNA is TGTGCCAGCAGTGACTCGTGGGGGACAGATACGCAGTATTTT.